The 2 T cell receptor beta chains presented below share a single source sample, sequenced in a study of T cell repertoires in cytomegalovirus infection. One entry per CDR3 protein results from TCRdb running MiXCR on the reads. This table holds about 100,000 distinct CDR3 sequences, 20% to 30% found once. Sequencing input: CD8+ T cells from PBMCs. The receptor set was obtained from a human donor in good health (CMV status not recorded). Some clones in this sample may be carry-over from other donors' samples.

In nucleotides, the CDR3 is TGTGCCAGCAGCCCCCTCTACGAGACCCAGTACTTC. It translates to CASSPLYETQYF. The chain couples TRBV7-8 to TRBJ2-5; no firm D call. Germline V gene lookup returns CDR1 SGHVS and CDR2 FQNEAQ. Trimming cost V 5 bases and J 5 bases, with 9 bases left between them. The CDR3 extends over 12 amino acids.

There are a few counts of this clonotype. In DNA form, the CDR3 reads TGCAGCGCTGAGGGACTACCGGCTGAAGCTTTCTTT. This gives the protein CSAEGLPAEAFF. This chain uses TRBV29-1 with TRBJ1-1; maybe TRBD1 (5 bases). The germline V gene encodes CDR1 SQVTM and CDR2 ANQGSEA. Between the trimmed V and J ends, which lost 7 bases and 6 bases, there was a span of 15 bases. CDR3 length: 12 amino acids.